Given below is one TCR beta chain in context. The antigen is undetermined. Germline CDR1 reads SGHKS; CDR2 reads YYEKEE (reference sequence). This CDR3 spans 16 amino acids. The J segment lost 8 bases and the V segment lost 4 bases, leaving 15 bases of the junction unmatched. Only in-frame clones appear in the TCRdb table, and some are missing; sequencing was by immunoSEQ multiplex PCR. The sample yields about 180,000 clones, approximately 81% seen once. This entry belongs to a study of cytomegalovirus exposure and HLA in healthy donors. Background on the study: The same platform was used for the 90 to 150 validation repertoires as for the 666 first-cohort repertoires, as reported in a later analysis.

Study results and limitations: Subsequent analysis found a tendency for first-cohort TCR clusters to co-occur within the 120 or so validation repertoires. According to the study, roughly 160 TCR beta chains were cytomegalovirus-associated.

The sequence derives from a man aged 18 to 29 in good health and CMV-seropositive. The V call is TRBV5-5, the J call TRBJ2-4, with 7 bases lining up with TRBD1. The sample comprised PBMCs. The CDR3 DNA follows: TGTGCCAGCAGCCCCGCGACCGGACAGGTGGGGTACATTCAGTACTTC. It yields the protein CASSPATGQVGYIQYF.